This is a list of T cell receptor beta chains from one sample in a study of T cell changes during pregnancy in multiple sclerosis. TCRdb's copy holds only in-frame clones and misses some; the assay was immunoSEQ multiplex PCR. The sample records more than 55,000 clones, roughly nine tenths being singletons. The source was peripheral blood, collected in the first trimester of pregnancy. These receptors were obtained from a female donor in good health, enrolled as a control in a pregnancy study. CDR3s include the opening cysteine and the closing phenylalanine or tryptophan. Each record gives: V gene, D gene, clone size, J gene, CDR3 protein, CDR3 DNA. A D gene is named only where the DNA matches it firmly. Clone size, where shown, is once, few, many, or a class for clones that have expanded.

V gene: TRBV15; D gene: TRBD1; clone size: once; J gene: TRBJ1-4; CDR3 protein: CATSRRRDRGPQRSEKLFF; CDR3 DNA: TGTGCCACCAGCAGGAGGCGGGACAGGGGGCCCCAGCGGAGTGAAAAACTGTTTTTT
V gene: TRBV5-5; D gene: -; clone size: -; J gene: TRBJ1-2; CDR3 protein: CASSLDGDYGYTF; CDR3 DNA: TGTGCCAGCAGCTTAGACGGAGACTATGGCTACACCTTC
V gene: TRBV19; D gene: TRBD1; clone size: -; J gene: TRBJ2-3; CDR3 protein: CATRVGGGTDTQYF; CDR3 DNA: TGTGCCACCCGTGTAGGGGGCGGCACAGATACGCAGTATTTT
V gene: TRBV11-2; D gene: -; clone size: -; J gene: TRBJ1-3; CDR3 protein: CASRKQIGSRRNTIYF; CDR3 DNA: TGTGCCAGCAGAAAACAAATCGGGTCTAGGCGGAACACCATATATTTT
V gene: TRBV29-1; D gene: -; clone size: few; J gene: TRBJ2-1; CDR3 protein: CSSRSLGKVEQFF; CDR3 DNA: TGCAGCTCTAGGTCACTAGGTAAGGTTGAGCAGTTCTTC
V gene: TRBV5-4; D gene: TRBD2; clone size: -; J gene: TRBJ2-1; CDR3 protein: CASSLGLAGGLGFNEQFF; CDR3 DNA: TGTGCCAGCAGCTTGGGACTAGCGGGAGGGCTCGGGTTCAATGAGCAGTTCTTC
V gene: TRBV6-5; D gene: TRBD2; clone size: -; J gene: TRBJ2-5; CDR3 protein: CASRTGASGGETQYF; CDR3 DNA: TGTGCCAGCAGAACTGGGGCTAGCGGGGGGGAGACCCAGTACTTC
V gene: TRBV5-4; D gene: TRBD2; clone size: -; J gene: TRBJ2-2; CDR3 protein: CASSSWDAGGGELFF; CDR3 DNA: TGTGCCAGCAGCTCGTGGGACGCGGGGGGCGGGGAGCTGTTTTTT
V gene: TRBV5-1; D gene: TRBD1; clone size: once; J gene: TRBJ2-7; CDR3 protein: CATSTGVEREQYF; CDR3 DNA: TGCGCCACCTCTACAGGGGTGGAGCGCGAGCAGTACTTC
V gene: TRBV27; D gene: -; clone size: -; J gene: TRBJ2-7; CDR3 protein: CASGRAKEQYF; CDR3 DNA: TGTGCCAGCGGCAGGGCGAAAGAGCAGTACTTC
V gene: TRBV19; D gene: -; clone size: -; J gene: TRBJ1-1; CDR3 protein: CANANFGGAGTEAFF; CDR3 DNA: TGTGCCAACGCCAACTTTGGGGGCGCGGGCACTGAAGCTTTCTTT
V gene: TRBV11-2; D gene: TRBD2; clone size: few; J gene: TRBJ2-7; CDR3 protein: CASSQGLAGVLEQYF; CDR3 DNA: TGTGCCAGCAGCCAGGGACTAGCGGGAGTGCTTGAGCAGTACTTC
V gene: TRBV9; D gene: -; clone size: -; J gene: TRBJ2-2; CDR3 protein: CASSRTETTGELFF; CDR3 DNA: TGTGCCAGCAGTCGCACAGAGACCACCGGGGAGCTGTTTTTT
V gene: TRBV5-6; D gene: TRBD1; clone size: -; J gene: TRBJ1-3; CDR3 protein: CASSRGQGHSGNTIYF; CDR3 DNA: TGTGCCAGCAGCCGGGGACAGGGCCACTCTGGAAACACCATATATTTT
V gene: TRBV10-3; D gene: TRBD1; clone size: -; J gene: TRBJ1-1; CDR3 protein: CASRQGVNTEAFF; CDR3 DNA: TGTGCCAGCAGACAGGGGGTGAACACTGAAGCTTTCTTT
V gene: TRBV19; D gene: -; clone size: -; J gene: TRBJ1-1; CDR3 protein: CASSIGGGVREAFF; CDR3 DNA: TGTGCCAGTAGTATAGGCGGGGGCGTACGTGAAGCTTTCTTT
V gene: TRBV7-6; D gene: -; clone size: -; J gene: TRBJ2-1; CDR3 protein: CASSRGAVNNEQFF; CDR3 DNA: TGTGCCAGCAGCCGGGGGGCAGTAAACAATGAGCAGTTCTTC
V gene: TRBV2; D gene: TRBD2; clone size: -; J gene: TRBJ2-5; CDR3 protein: CASRGLAGGEETQYF; CDR3 DNA: TGTGCCAGCAGGGGGCTAGCGGGGGGAGAAGAGACCCAGTACTTC
V gene: TRBV6-1; D gene: -; clone size: -; J gene: TRBJ2-3; CDR3 protein: CASSETVAPSTDTQYF; CDR3 DNA: TGTGCCAGCAGTGAAACGGTAGCCCCTAGCACAGATACGCAGTATTTT
V gene: TRBV7-9; D gene: -; clone size: -; J gene: TRBJ1-4; CDR3 protein: CASSLNRATNEKLFF; CDR3 DNA: TGTGCCAGCAGCTTGAACAGGGCAACTAATGAAAAACTGTTTTTT
V gene: TRBV5-5; D gene: -; clone size: -; J gene: TRBJ1-2; CDR3 protein: CASSHSGVGYTF; CDR3 DNA: TGTGCCAGCAGCCATTCCGGGGTTGGCTACACCTTC
V gene: TRBV25-1; D gene: TRBD1; clone size: -; J gene: TRBJ1-4; CDR3 protein: CASSRATGINEKLFF; CDR3 DNA: TGTGCCAGCTCCCGAGCGACAGGGATTAATGAAAAACTGTTTTTT
V gene: TRBV7-9; D gene: -; clone size: once; J gene: TRBJ2-3; CDR3 protein: CASSLLAGMADTQYF; CDR3 DNA: TGTGCCAGCAGCTTACTGGCGGGAATGGCAGATACGCAGTATTTT
V gene: TRBV27; D gene: -; clone size: once; J gene: TRBJ1-6; CDR3 protein: CASSLGGPYSPLHF; CDR3 DNA: TGTGCCAGCAGTTTAGGAGGTCCCTATTCACCCCTCCACTTT
V gene: TRBV7-6; D gene: -; clone size: -; J gene: TRBJ1-1; CDR3 protein: CASSAGGLKAFF; CDR3 DNA: TGTGCCAGCAGCGCGGGCGGGCTTAAAGCTTTCTTT
V gene: TRBV11-2; D gene: -; clone size: -; J gene: TRBJ1-4; CDR3 protein: CASSFAVNEKLFF; CDR3 DNA: TGTGCCAGCAGCTTTGCAGTTAATGAAAAACTGTTTTTT
V gene: TRBV7-3; D gene: -; clone size: -; J gene: TRBJ2-5; CDR3 protein: CASSLGRGDPQYF; CDR3 DNA: TGTGCCAGCTCCTTGGGGCGGGGTGACCCCCAGTACTTC
V gene: TRBV28; D gene: TRBD1; clone size: -; J gene: TRBJ2-7; CDR3 protein: CASSPGSDRGYEQYF; CDR3 DNA: TGTGCCAGCAGCCCCGGGTCGGACAGGGGCTACGAGCAGTACTTC
V gene: TRBV6-5; D gene: -; clone size: once; J gene: TRBJ1-2; CDR3 protein: CASSLQGAGYTF; CDR3 DNA: TGTGCCAGCAGTCTCCAAGGGGCTGGCTACACCTTC
V gene: TRBV5-4; D gene: -; clone size: -; J gene: TRBJ1-1; CDR3 protein: CASSLVREGTEAFF; CDR3 DNA: TGTGCCAGCAGCTTGGTTAGGGAGGGCACTGAAGCTTTCTTT
V gene: TRBV7-9; D gene: TRBD2; clone size: -; J gene: TRBJ2-3; CDR3 protein: CASSPKASGKGSTDTQYF; CDR3 DNA: TGTGCCAGCAGCCCTAAGGCTAGCGGGAAGGGAAGCACAGATACGCAGTATTTT
V gene: TRBV7-9; D gene: TRBD1; clone size: -; J gene: TRBJ2-7; CDR3 protein: CASSGNRGLREQYF; CDR3 DNA: TGTGCCAGCAGCGGAAACAGGGGATTGAGGGAGCAGTACTTC
V gene: TRBV19; D gene: -; clone size: -; J gene: TRBJ2-2; CDR3 protein: CASGRTNTGELFF; CDR3 DNA: TGTGCCAGTGGCCGTACGAACACCGGGGAGCTGTTTTTT
V gene: TRBV28; D gene: TRBD1; clone size: once; J gene: TRBJ2-4; CDR3 protein: CASSVLTQGPTKNIQYF; CDR3 DNA: TGTGCCAGCAGTGTCTTAACACAGGGGCCGACCAAAAACATTCAGTACTTC
V gene: TRBV19; D gene: -; clone size: -; J gene: TRBJ1-5; CDR3 protein: CASRWEQGPQHF; CDR3 DNA: TGTGCCAGTAGATGGGAGCAAGGGCCCCAGCATTTT
V gene: TRBV5-4; D gene: TRBD1; clone size: -; J gene: TRBJ1-2; CDR3 protein: CASSPDRERGYTF; CDR3 DNA: TGTGCCAGCAGCCCGGACAGGGAGAGAGGCTACACCTTC
V gene: TRBV27; D gene: -; clone size: -; J gene: TRBJ1-2; CDR3 protein: CASSASQGPYYGYTF; CDR3 DNA: TGTGCCAGCAGTGCCTCGCAGGGGCCCTACTATGGCTACACCTTC
V gene: TRBV11-2; D gene: -; clone size: once; J gene: TRBJ2-2; CDR3 protein: CASPLNTGELFF; CDR3 DNA: TGTGCCAGCCCTTTGAACACCGGGGAGCTGTTTTTT
V gene: TRBV5-6; D gene: -; clone size: -; J gene: TRBJ2-1; CDR3 protein: CASSLTHYVEQFF; CDR3 DNA: TGTGCCAGCAGCTTAACCCACTACGTTGAGCAGTTCTTC
V gene: TRBV5-4; D gene: TRBD1; clone size: -; J gene: TRBJ2-2; CDR3 protein: CASSRWDRETGELFF; CDR3 DNA: TGTGCCAGCAGCCGGTGGGACAGGGAAACCGGGGAGCTGTTTTTT
V gene: TRBV5-1; D gene: TRBD1; clone size: -; J gene: TRBJ1-2; CDR3 protein: CASSWDRGNYGYTF; CDR3 DNA: TGCGCCAGCAGCTGGGACAGGGGGAACTATGGCTACACCTTC
V gene: TRBV7-6; D gene: -; clone size: -; J gene: TRBJ1-3; CDR3 protein: CASSLGSRLATGNTIYF; CDR3 DNA: TGTGCCAGCAGCTTAGGGTCTCGCCTGGCCACTGGAAACACCATATATTTT
V gene: TRBV7-8; D gene: -; clone size: once; J gene: TRBJ2-1; CDR3 protein: CASSLAVGGSLSYNEQFF; CDR3 DNA: TGTGCCAGCAGCTTAGCCGTAGGTGGGAGCCTCTCCTACAATGAGCAGTTCTTC
V gene: TRBV5-4; D gene: -; clone size: -; J gene: TRBJ1-1; CDR3 protein: CASSQEVNTEAFF; CDR3 DNA: TGTGCCAGCAGTCAGGAGGTGAACACTGAAGCTTTCTTT
V gene: TRBV10-3; D gene: TRBD2; clone size: -; J gene: TRBJ2-1; CDR3 protein: CAISYPGTSIHEQFF; CDR3 DNA: TGTGCCATCAGTTATCCCGGGACTAGCATACATGAGCAGTTCTTC
V gene: TRBV7-8; D gene: -; clone size: -; J gene: TRBJ2-1; CDR3 protein: CASSLALHSYNEQFF; CDR3 DNA: TGTGCCAGCAGCTTAGCACTCCACTCCTACAATGAGCAGTTCTTC
V gene: TRBV2; D gene: -; clone size: -; J gene: TRBJ1-2; CDR3 protein: CASSEGPINYGYTF; CDR3 DNA: TGTGCCAGCAGTGAAGGTCCAATTAACTATGGCTACACCTTC
V gene: TRBV5-5; D gene: -; clone size: -; J gene: TRBJ2-7; CDR3 protein: CASSWGHSSYEQYF; CDR3 DNA: TGTGCCAGCAGCTGGGGACATTCCTCCTACGAGCAGTACTTC
V gene: TRBV6-1; D gene: TRBD2; clone size: -; J gene: TRBJ2-5; CDR3 protein: CASSQLAGAQETQYF; CDR3 DNA: TGTGCCAGCAGTCAGCTAGCGGGGGCACAAGAGACCCAGTACTTC
V gene: TRBV5-1; D gene: -; clone size: -; J gene: TRBJ2-2; CDR3 protein: CASSLAGSNTGELFF; CDR3 DNA: TGCGCCAGCAGCTTGGCCGGTAGTAACACCGGGGAGCTGTTTTTT
V gene: TRBV18; D gene: -; clone size: -; J gene: TRBJ2-7; CDR3 protein: CASSPPSAYEQYF; CDR3 DNA: TGTGCCAGCTCACCACCGTCAGCCTACGAGCAGTACTTC
V gene: TRBV27; D gene: -; clone size: -; J gene: TRBJ2-1; CDR3 protein: CASSLSAGPSYNEQFF; CDR3 DNA: TGTGCCAGCAGTTTATCAGCGGGTCCCTCCTACAATGAGCAGTTCTTC
V gene: TRBV29-1; D gene: TRBD1; clone size: -; J gene: TRBJ2-3; CDR3 protein: CSVPGQLITDTQYF; CDR3 DNA: TGCAGCGTCCCGGGACAGCTAATCACAGATACGCAGTATTTT
V gene: TRBV10-2; D gene: TRBD1; clone size: -; J gene: TRBJ2-3; CDR3 protein: CASSDTGGGGDTQYF; CDR3 DNA: TGCGCCAGCAGCGATACAGGGGGCGGGGGAGATACGCAGTATTTT
V gene: TRBV27; D gene: TRBD2; clone size: -; J gene: TRBJ2-3; CDR3 protein: CASSPQLAGSTDTQYF; CDR3 DNA: TGTGCCAGCAGTCCCCAACTAGCGGGGAGCACAGATACGCAGTATTTT
V gene: TRBV5-6; D gene: -; clone size: -; J gene: TRBJ2-2; CDR3 protein: CASSLVGNTGELFF; CDR3 DNA: TGTGCCAGCAGCTTGGTGGGCAACACCGGGGAGCTGTTTTTT
V gene: TRBV21-1; D gene: -; clone size: once; J gene: TRBJ1-2; CDR3 protein: CASRTLTGAGNYGYTF; CDR3 DNA: TGTGCCAGCCGGACTCTAACAGGGGCTGGGAACTATGGCTACACCTTC
V gene: TRBV29-1; D gene: TRBD2; clone size: -; J gene: TRBJ2-1; CDR3 protein: CSVPQLAGGYNEQFF; CDR3 DNA: TGCAGCGTGCCCCAGCTAGCGGGAGGGTACAATGAGCAGTTCTTC
V gene: TRBV10-1; D gene: -; clone size: few; J gene: TRBJ1-1; CDR3 protein: CASKRRLNTEAFF; CDR3 DNA: TGCGCCAGCAAACGGAGGTTGAACACTGAAGCTTTCTTT